This T cell receptor (beta chain) was captured in a study of PD-L1 blockade in urothelial cancer. V dropped 5 bases and J dropped 7 bases, with 18 bases sitting between them. CDR3 size: 14 residues. In germline, CDR1 is SGHRS, CDR2 YFSETQ. Patients suffered from locally advanced or metastatic urothelial carcinoma. Synthetic TCR analog templates were spiked into each PCR. The assay was immunoSEQ multiplex PCR, and TCRdb's table has in-frame clones only and misses some. The sample shows around 40,000 clones, around four fifths of them seen only once. This clonotype originated in a man between 60 and 75 years old with urothelial cancer. The chain combines TRBV5-1 with TRBJ1-2; D is perhaps TRBD1 (6 bases). Specimen: PBMCs, collected around atezolizumab (anti-PD-L1) treatment. Here the CDR3 DNA reads TGCGCCAGCAGAGGTGAAGGACAGCCCGCTGGCTACACCTTC. Translated, it gives CASRGEGQPAGYTF.